This entry lists 29 T cell receptor beta chains sequenced from one sample in a study of radiotherapy plus CTLA-4 blockade in lung cancer. The method was immunoSEQ multiplex PCR; TCRdb's version includes in-frame clones alone and lacks a portion of them. In the table there are 80,000 or so clones, 60% to 85% of which are singletons. The source material was peripheral blood, sampled from a patient treated with radiotherapy plus ipilimumab. These receptors came from a human donor with non-small cell lung cancer who had a partial response to radiotherapy plus ipilimumab. Some clones in this sample may be carry-over from other donors' samples.

This sequence joins TRBV10-2 and TRBJ2-1, with TRBD1 as a possible D gene (6 bases). The V end lost 6 bases, the J end lost 5 bases, and 14 bases lay between the germline ends. CDR1 and CDR2 (germline): WSHSY, SAAADI. The CDR3 is 14 residues long. The CDR3 here is CASSDGQLDNEQFF. The CDR3 DNA sequence: TGCGCCAGCAGCGATGGACAGCTAGACAATGAGCAGTTCTTC.

The table lists this clone with a few counts. The chain couples TRBV6-6 to TRBJ2-7, with a weak D call TRBD2 (6 bases). This CDR3 is built from 15 residues. V was shortened by 5 bases and J by 6 bases, with 20 bases between the two germline ends. From germline, CDR1 is MNHNY and CDR2 SVGAGI (reference sequence). The CDR3 loop reads CASSPGLRHISEQYF. The CDR3 coding sequence is TGTGCCAGCAGTCCGGGACTTAGGCATATCTCCGAGCAGTACTTC.

The chain has TRBV5-1 and TRBJ2-7; no firm D call. V lost 0 bases and J lost 5, with 12 bases in between. There are 14 residues in the CDR3. The germline V gene has CDR1 SGHRS and CDR2 YFSETQ. The CDR3 loop reads CASSLVQSQDEQYF. Here the CDR3 DNA reads TGCGCCAGCAGCTTGGTTCAAAGCCAGGACGAGCAGTACTTC.

The rearrangement uses TRBV5-4 and TRBJ2-7, with D maybe TRBD1 (5 bases). The length of the CDR3 is 14 residues. Trimming removed 5 bases from V and 6 bases from J, with 18 bases in between. Germline V gene data show CDR1 as SGHNT and CDR2 as YYREEE (reference sequence). CDR3: CASSPKDTPSEQYF. CDR3 coding DNA: TGTGCCAGCAGTCCGAAGGACACTCCCAGCGAGCAGTACTTC.

The sample holds one count of this clone. The V gene is TRBV2, the J gene TRBJ2-1; 12 bases are shared with TRBD2. Germline CDR1 SNHLY, CDR2 FYNNEI. The V and J ends lost 7 bases and 9 bases, in that order; junction bases with no gene match: 4. This CDR3 comprises 13 residues. The CDR3 nucleotides are TGTGCCAGCAATCTAGCGGGGGGGGCTGAGCAGTTCTTC. The encoded protein is CASNLAGGAEQFF.

The CDR3 loop is CASSQVWSSGASSYEQYF. DNA for the CDR3: TGTGCCAGCAGCCAAGTCTGGTCTAGCGGGGCGAGCTCCTACGAGCAGTACTTC. The J gene is TRBJ2-7, the V gene TRBV4-2; TRBD2 matches at 9 bases. CDR3 size: 18 residues. The germline V gene encodes CDR1 LGHNA and CDR2 YNFKEQ. The ends lost 1 base at V and 0 bases at J; junction bases unmatched: 10.

The V and J genes are TRBV2 and TRBJ1-2; TRBD1 matches at 7 bases. This CDR3 comprises 14 residues. J lost 6 bases, V lost 2 bases, and 6 bases had no gene match. CDR1 is SNHLY, CDR2 FYNNEI, per germline. For the CDR3, the DNA is TGTGCCAGCAGTGAAAGACAGGGATGGAATGGCTACACCTTC. As protein: CASSERQGWNGYTF.

The gene calls are TRBV7-3 and TRBJ2-2, with 11 bases matching TRBD2. V lost 5 bases and J lost 5; bases outside the gene matches: 4. CDR1 and CDR2 from the germline V gene are SGHTA and FQGTGA. The CDR3 contains 15 residues. The CDR3 region is CASSPSGRPTGELFF. As DNA, the CDR3 is TGTGCCAGCAGCCCTAGCGGGAGGCCGACCGGGGAGCTGTTTTTT.

The V gene is TRBV18, the J gene TRBJ2-2; 8 bases fit TRBD2. Germline CDR1 and CDR2: KGHSH and LQKENI. The CDR3 sequence is 16 residues long. After removal of 2 bases from V and 1 base from J, the junction contained 3 bases not matched to a gene. The CDR3 loop is CASSPTGLGNTGELFF. In nucleotides, the CDR3 is TGTGCCAGCTCACCAACGGGACTAGGGAACACCGGGGAGCTGTTTTTT.

The chain couples TRBV6-1 to TRBJ2-7; a weak D match, TRBD1 (6 bases). Trimming took off 6 bases at V and 6 bases at J, with 18 bases between the two ends. Germline CDR1 and CDR2: MNHNS and SASEGT. The CDR3 covers 14 residues. The CDR3 loop is CASRRTEGAGEQYF. In nucleotides, the CDR3 is TGTGCCAGCAGAAGGACAGAAGGGGCGGGCGAGCAGTACTTC.

The chain has TRBV29-1 and TRBJ2-3; D is possibly TRBD1 (5 bases). V was pared by 3 bases and J by 6 bases, with 13 bases between. The germline CDR1 and CDR2 sequences are SQVTM and ANQGSEA. The CDR3 has 13 residues. The CDR3 DNA reads as TGCAGCGTTGACGGTCCAGGGTCTGATACGCAGTATTTT. Protein product: CSVDGPGSDTQYF.

This clone occurred a few times. V is TRBV5-1 and J is TRBJ1-5; 7 bases match TRBD1. Per germline, CDR1 SGHRS and CDR2 YFSETQ. The junction had 8 bases not matched to a gene; V was cut back by 2 bases and J by 3 bases. This CDR3 has 16 residues. This CDR3 is CASSLRPGTDNQPQHF. For the CDR3, the DNA is TGCGCCAGCAGCTTACGTCCCGGGACAGACAATCAGCCCCAGCATTTT.

The table lists this clone with a count of one. The chain employs TRBV5-1 and TRBJ1-1, with D possibly TRBD1 on 6 matching bases. Trimming removed 1 base at V and 3 bases at J, with 7 bases between. The germline gives CDR1 SGHRS, CDR2 YFSETQ. The CDR3 has 13 residues. In DNA form, the CDR3 reads TGCGCCAGCAGCTTGAACAGGGACACTGAAGCTTTCTTT. Translated, it gives CASSLNRDTEAFF.

The chain combines TRBV11-3 with TRBJ2-7; D is possibly TRBD2 (5 bases). The length of the CDR3 is 13 residues. Germline values: CDR1 SGHNT, CDR2 YENEEA. V gave up 5 bases and J gave up 7 bases, with 15 bases separating them. In nucleotides, the CDR3 is TGTGCCAGCAGCCAAAACACGGACTCTGAGCAGTACTTC. Amino acid sequence: CASSQNTDSEQYF.

The rearrangement uses TRBV7-9 and TRBJ1-1, with D maybe TRBD1 (6 bases). Trimming took off 5 bases at V and 3 bases at J, with 13 bases between the two ends. The germline gives CDR1 SEHNR, CDR2 FQNEAQ (reference sequence). The CDR3 totals 14 residues. In nucleotides, the CDR3 is TGTGCCAGCAGCCAGGGGTTGGCGCACACTGAAGCTTTCTTT. Amino acids: CASSQGLAHTEAFF.

This clone was detected a few times. Other DNA sequences within the sample encode an identical CDR3. V and J are TRBV11-2 and TRBJ2-3; perhaps TRBD2 as D (5 bases). Trimming cost V 4 bases and J 3 bases, with 5 bases left between them. CDR3 length: 12 amino acids. Germline lookup yields CDR1 SGHAT and CDR2 FQNNGV. CDR3 DNA: TGTGCCAGCAGCTCGGGGACAGATACGCAGTATTTT. Protein: CASSSGTDTQYF.

The genes are TRBV27 and TRBJ1-2, with 7 bases matching TRBD1. The CDR3 has 13 amino acids. The V gene end was trimmed by 8 bases and the J gene end by 5 bases; junction bases not matched to a gene: 8. Germline V CDR1 and CDR2: MNHEY, SMNVEV (reference sequence). The CDR3 bases are TGTGCCAGCTACCGACCAGGGGGGTATGGCTACACCTTC. Translated, it gives CASYRPGGYGYTF.

The chain employs TRBV19 and TRBJ2-7; 8 bases align to TRBD2. From germline, CDR1 is LNHDA and CDR2 SQIVND (reference sequence). Trimming took 1 base from V and 1 from J; bases not matched to a gene: 3. The CDR3 extends over 15 amino acids. As DNA, the CDR3 is TGTGCCAGTAGTATAGGCACTAGCGGATCCTACGAGCAGTACTTC. It translates to CASSIGTSGSYEQYF.

The chain links TRBV2 to TRBJ1-1; 7 positions match TRBD1. CDR1 is SNHLY, CDR2 FYNNEI, per germline. The CDR3 consists of 15 residues. Trimming cost V 10 bases and J 8 bases; bases outside gene matches: 19. The CDR3 nucleotides read TGTGCCAAGGAGACAGGGTCCGGGGGTATACGCGAAGCTTTCTTT. Amino acids: CAKETGSGGIREAFF.

CDR3 DNA: TGCGCCAGCAGCCACGGCAGGGGACGGGAAGAGACCCAGTACTTC. Translated: CASSHGRGREETQYF. This rearrangement joins TRBV5-1 to TRBJ2-5, with D perhaps TRBD1 (6 bases). Trimming left V 4 bases short and J 3 bases short, with 16 bases between. This CDR3 has 15 amino acids. The germline gives CDR1 SGHRS, CDR2 YFSETQ.

The J gene is TRBJ2-5, the V gene TRBV21-1; the table's TRBD2 call for D was not verified on the DNA. TRBV21-1 is annotated as a pseudogene. The CDR3 consists of 17 residues. This CDR3 is CASSKGRVAGVEETQYF. The DNA of the CDR3 is TGTGCCAGCAGCAAAGGTAGGGTAGCGGGAGTGGAGGAGACCCAGTACTTC.

The CDR3 DNA sequence: TGTGCCAGCAGTTTAGACAGGGGGCTTGGTCAGCCCCAGCATTTT. This codes for CASSLDRGLGQPQHF. The gene calls are TRBV28 and TRBJ1-5; TRBD1 agrees at 10 bases. The CDR3 consists of 15 residues. V shed 2 bases, J shed 6 bases, and the junction held 4 bases outside the gene matches. CDR1 MDHEN and CDR2 SYDVKM come from the germline V gene.

This sequence joins TRBV19 and TRBJ2-3, with 12 bases fitting TRBD1. The germline gives CDR1 LNHDA, CDR2 SQIVND (reference sequence). The CDR3 runs to 17 residues. V lost 6 bases, J lost 2 bases, and 9 bases stayed unmatched. CDR3 sequence reads: CASSRTAGQGATDTQYF. CDR3 in DNA: TGTGCCAGTAGCCGAACGGCGGGACAGGGGGCCACAGATACGCAGTATTTT.

The chain links TRBV18 to TRBJ2-7, with 9 nucleotides matching TRBD1. The ends lost 0 bases at V and 4 bases at J; junction bases unmatched: 7. CDR1 and CDR2 from the germline V gene are KGHSH and LQKENI. This CDR3 spans 16 amino acids. The CDR3 is CASSPPGGQGQYEQYF. CDR3 in DNA: TGTGCCAGCTCACCACCTGGGGGACAGGGACAGTACGAGCAGTACTTC.

The V gene is TRBV5-1, the J gene TRBJ1-2, with TRBD1 identical over 7 bases. From germline, CDR1 is SGHRS and CDR2 YFSETQ. V gave up 10 bases and J gave up 2 bases; unmatched junction bases: 8. The length of the CDR3 is 13 residues. The CDR3 sequence is CACRDSGNYGYTF. The CDR3 nucleotides are TGCGCCTGTCGGGACAGTGGGAACTATGGCTACACCTTC. Full variable domain (remainder filled in from reference TRBV5-1 and TRBJ1-2): KAGVTQTPRYLIKTRGQQVTLSCSPISGHRSVSWYQQTPGQGLQFLFEYFSETQRNKGNFPGRFSGRQFSNSRSEMNVSTLELGDSALYLCACRDSGNYGYTFGSGTRLTVV.

CDR3 nucleotide sequence: TGTGCCAGCAGCCCGGACAAGAGCTCCTACAATGAGCAGTTCTTC. Residues: CASSPDKSSYNEQFF. This rearrangement joins TRBV7-3 to TRBJ2-1, with D possibly matching TRBD1 (5 bases). CDR1 SGHTA and CDR2 FQGTGA come from the germline V gene. The length of the CDR3 is 15 residues. Deletions cut 5 bases from V and 0 bases from J, with 11 bases between.

The CDR3 sequence: CATNTQGLGQGANEQFF. In DNA form, the CDR3 reads TGCGCCACCAACACCCAAGGCCTGGGACAGGGGGCCAATGAGCAGTTCTTC. V is TRBV5-1 and J is TRBJ2-1, with 12 nucleotides matching TRBD1. The ends lost 9 bases at V and 6 bases at J; junction bases unmatched: 16. Germline V gene sequence: CDR1 SGHRS, CDR2 YFSETQ. This CDR3 has 17 residues.

The chain combines TRBV4-2 with TRBJ2-1, with 9 bases matching TRBD2. The V gene's germline CDR1 is LGHNA and CDR2 YNFKEQ. J lost 7 bases, V lost 4 bases, and 11 bases had no gene match. CDR3 length: 16 residues. Here the CDR3 DNA reads TGTGCCAGCAGCCTAGAAGGGGCGGGGGGGCGGAATGAGCAGTTCTTC. Translated, it gives CASSLEGAGGRNEQFF.

This clone was seen once. The rearrangement links TRBV29-1 to TRBJ1-3; D gene unclear. The CDR3 length is 13 residues. Trimming cost V 7 bases and J 0 bases, with 10 bases left between them. Germline lookup yields CDR1 SQVTM and CDR2 ANQGSEA. The CDR3 sequence is CSALAASGNTIYF. DNA of the CDR3: TGCAGCGCCCTGGCGGCCTCTGGAAACACCATATATTTT.